Following are 10 T cell receptor beta chains from one sample sequenced in a study of graft-versus-host responses after intestinal transplantation. For these TCRs, the target antigens are not known. Method: immunoSEQ multiplex PCR; TCRdb's copy keeps in-frame clones and lacks some. The profile shows about 94,000 clones, about 91% of them singletons. Specimen: unstimulated CD8+ T cells sorted from spleen or lymph node cells, collected before intestinal transplant. The receptor set was obtained from a human donor who received an intestinal transplant.

The rearrangement links TRBV11-2 to TRBJ2-3, with D maybe TRBD2 (7 bases). Germline values: CDR1 SGHAT, CDR2 FQNNGV. The CDR3 has 17 amino acids. The germline V and J ends were trimmed by 0 bases and 2 bases, with 15 bases remaining between them. CDR3 in amino acids: CASSLDGRGTNTDTQYF. DNA of the CDR3: TGTGCCAGCAGCTTAGATGGGAGGGGGACAAACACAGATACGCAGTATTTT.

The genes are TRBV4-1 and TRBJ1-2; 8 nucleotides agree with TRBD1. Germline V CDR1 and CDR2: MGHRA, YSYEKL. Unmatched junction bases numbered 9, after V lost 2 bases and J lost 7 bases. CDR3 size: 15 residues. The CDR3 loop reads CASSQPRTGQGGYTF. In nucleotides, the CDR3 is TGCGCCAGCAGCCAACCCCGGACAGGGCAGGGTGGCTACACCTTC.

The chain combines TRBV7-9 with TRBJ2-2; D ambiguous. Trimming pared 6 bases from V and 2 bases from J, leaving 13 bases between. The CDR3 covers 15 residues. CDR1 SEHNR and CDR2 FQNEAQ come from the germline V gene (reference sequence). The CDR3: CASRNSQDNTGELFF. CDR3 nucleotides: TGTGCCAGCAGAAACTCTCAGGATAACACCGGGGAGCTGTTTTTT.

V usage is TRBV4-2 and J usage is TRBJ2-1, with 8 bases that match TRBD2. This CDR3 region has 16 residues. The germline gives CDR1 LGHNA, CDR2 YNFKEQ. V trimming: 0 bases; J trimming: 3 bases; junction bases outside the gene matches: 4. This CDR3 is CASSQDREGVYNEQFF. The CDR3 DNA follows: TGTGCCAGCAGCCAAGATCGGGAGGGGGTCTACAATGAGCAGTTCTTC.

This sequence joins TRBV27 and TRBJ2-7, with 7 nucleotides matching TRBD1. With 9 bases clipped from V and 1 base from J, the junction kept 9 bases outside the gene matches. CDR3 length equals 14 residues. The germline CDR1 and CDR2 sequences are MNHEY and SMNVEV (reference sequence). The CDR3 reads CASRLVRGSYEQYF. CDR3 sequence (DNA): TGTGCCAGTCGGCTGGTCAGGGGGTCCTACGAGCAGTACTTC.

The chain couples TRBV6-1 to TRBJ2-7; 7 nucleotides agree with TRBD2. J gave up 0 bases and V 1 base, and 9 bases lay outside the gene matches. Germline CDR1 and CDR2: MNHNS and SASEGT. The CDR3 sequence is 17 residues long. The CDR3 nucleotides read TGTGCCAGCAGTGAAGTTTTTGCTAGCGGCATCTCCTACGAGCAGTACTTC. Residues: CASSEVFASGISYEQYF.

V usage is TRBV19 and J usage is TRBJ2-5; 7 bases fit TRBD2. CDR1 is LNHDA, CDR2 SQIVND, per germline (reference sequence). The CDR3 covers 14 residues. After removal of 7 bases from V and 5 bases from J, the junction contained 10 bases not matched to a gene. The CDR3 loop reads CASTGGRAGETQYF. For the CDR3, the DNA is TGTGCCAGTACAGGCGGGAGAGCCGGGGAGACCCAGTACTTC.

The chain recombines TRBV28 with TRBJ2-3; 13 nucleotides align to TRBD2. J lost 6 bases, V lost 5 bases, and 5 bases had no gene match. Germline loops: CDR1 MDHEN, CDR2 SYDVKM. The CDR3 runs 15 residues. This chain's CDR3 is CASSRTSGSMDTQYF. The CDR3 DNA reads TGTGCCAGCAGTAGGACTAGCGGGAGTATGGATACGCAGTATTTT.

The DNA of the CDR3 is TGTGCCAGCAGCTCCCGGGAGAGCGGGGCCCTTACCAAAAACATTCAGTACTTC. Its translation: CASSSRESGALTKNIQYF. V gene TRBV5-4 combines with J gene TRBJ2-4, with TRBD2 matching 7 bases. The J segment lost 2 bases and the V segment lost 3 bases, leaving 14 bases of the junction unmatched. From germline, CDR1 is SGHNT and CDR2 YYREEE (reference sequence). This CDR3 has 18 amino acids.

V gene TRBV28 combines with J gene TRBJ2-1; 16 bases match TRBD2. CDR3 length: 18 amino acids. Looked up from germline, CDR1 is MDHEN and CDR2 is SYDVKM. V shed 5 bases and J 4 bases; nucleotides not matched to a gene: 8. As DNA, the CDR3 is TGTGCCAGCAGTCGTGGGACTAGCGGGAGGGTTTGGTACAATGAGCAGTTCTTC. Its protein product is CASSRGTSGRVWYNEQFF. Supplemented by reference TRBV28 and TRBJ2-1, the full variable domain reads DVKVTQSSRYLVKRTGEKVFLECVQDMDHENMFWYRQDPGLGLRLIYFSYDVKMKEKGDIPEGYSVSREKKERFSLILESASTNQTSMYLCASSRGTSGRVWYNEQFFGPGTRLTVL.